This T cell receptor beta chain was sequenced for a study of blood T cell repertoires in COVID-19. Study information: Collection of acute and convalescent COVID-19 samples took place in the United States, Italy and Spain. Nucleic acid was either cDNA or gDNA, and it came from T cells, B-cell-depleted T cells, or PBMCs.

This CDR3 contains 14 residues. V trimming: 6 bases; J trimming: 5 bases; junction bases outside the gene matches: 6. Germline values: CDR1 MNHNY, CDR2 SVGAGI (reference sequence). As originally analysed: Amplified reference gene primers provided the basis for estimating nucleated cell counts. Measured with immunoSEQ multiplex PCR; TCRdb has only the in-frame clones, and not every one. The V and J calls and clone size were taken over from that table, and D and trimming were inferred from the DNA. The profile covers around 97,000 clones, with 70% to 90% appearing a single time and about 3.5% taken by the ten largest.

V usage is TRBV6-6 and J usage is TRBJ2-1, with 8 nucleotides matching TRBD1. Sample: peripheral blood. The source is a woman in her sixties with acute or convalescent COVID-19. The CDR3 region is CASRRQGLDNEQFF. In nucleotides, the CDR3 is TGTGCCAGCAGGCGACAGGGGTTGGACAATGAGCAGTTCTTC.